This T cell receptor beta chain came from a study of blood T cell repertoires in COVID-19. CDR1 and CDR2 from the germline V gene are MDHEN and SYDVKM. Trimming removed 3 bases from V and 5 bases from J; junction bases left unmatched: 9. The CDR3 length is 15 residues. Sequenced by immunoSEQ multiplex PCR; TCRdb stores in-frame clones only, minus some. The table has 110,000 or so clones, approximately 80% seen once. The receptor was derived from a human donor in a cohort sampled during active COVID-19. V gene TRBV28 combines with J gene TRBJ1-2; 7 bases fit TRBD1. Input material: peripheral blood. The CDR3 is CASSFKTGSRYGYTF. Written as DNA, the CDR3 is TGTGCCAGCAGTTTCAAGACAGGGAGTCGGTATGGCTACACCTTC.